This TCR beta chain was identified in a study of CD8 T cells in ankylosing spondylitis (dated by TCRdb to the late 2010s). Looking at the study overall: To find TCR variants linked to disease, the study profiled T cell receptor beta repertoires in ankylosing spondylitis patients and healthy donors. The full study cohort was made up of over 20 ankylosing spondylitis patients and 108 healthy donors. Peripheral blood was sampled, and synovial fluid was also collected from ankylosing spondylitis patients.

Findings and caveats that apply to the study as a whole: A TCR beta motif of several highly homologous amino acid variants appeared characteristic of blood from ankylosing spondylitis patients. The disease-linked clones were reported to be significantly enriched in matched synovial fluid samples from ankylosing spondylitis patients. A CD8+ phenotype was shown by the disease-linked clones, which were found at relatively low frequencies in peripheral blood. Some motif variants had previously been reported in the synovial fluid and blood of reactive arthritis patients, which suggests shared mechanisms of disease initiation.

The instrument given in TCRdb is Illumina HiSeq 2500. Quantitative 5'-RACE with molecular barcodes was used to prepare TCR beta libraries. In the paper's pipeline: A new computational method based on a probabilistic model of VDJ rearrangement was used to identify disease-linked TCR variants. TCRdb reanalyzed the raw reads on its own, using fastp at Q25 for trimming and MiXCR for clone calling, and kept in-frame beta chains. Every distinct CDR3 protein forms one entry, paired with its most common genes and DNA. TCRdb's processing, not the authors' own work, is the source of the V and J calls. Here the sample has 150,000 to 200,000 distinct CDR3 sequences; 10% to 15% occur a single time. Jointly, the top ten make up approximately 11% of the sample. This clonotype was seen at least ten times. Its binding antigen is unknown. Per-base quality was not reported, and no clone a single base away is much larger than it.

CDR1 DFQATT and CDR2 SNEGSKA are derived from the germline V gene (reference sequence). Counted from cysteine to phenylalanine, this CDR3 has 11 amino acids. CDR3 DNA is the only sequence kept; it has 33 bases, read in frame from the first base. V lost 6 bases and J lost 9 bases; the stretch between them is 12 bases long. Material: blood, either unsorted or a sorted T cell fraction (not recorded which). The receptor comes from a female donor with ankylosing spondylitis or in good health (not recorded which). The rearrangement joined TRBV20-1 to TRBJ2-1, with the D gene uncertain. The CDR3: CSATNSVEQFF. The sequenced DNA is TGCAGTGCAACAAATTCCGTTGAGCAGTTCTTC.